This T cell receptor (beta chain) was documented in a study of blood T cell repertoires in COVID-19. On the study more broadly: Collection of acute and convalescent COVID-19 samples took place in the United States, Italy and Spain.

This CDR3 contains 14 residues. The trim removed 0 bases at V and 4 bases at J, leaving 0 bases unmatched. Per germline, CDR1 PRHDT and CDR2 FYEKMQ (reference sequence). Original data processing: Nucleated cell counts were estimated from reference gene primer amplification. Here immunoSEQ multiplex PCR was the method, and the copy in TCRdb shows in-frame clones only, minus some. V and J calls and clone size are copied from that table; D and trimming were computed from the DNA. Among approximately 210,000 clones listed, 80% to 90% were seen once. Sequenced input: peripheral blood. This chain joins TRBV13 and TRBJ2-5, with 9 nucleotides matching TRBD2. This receptor was identified in a man between 35 and 55 years old with acute or convalescent COVID-19. The CDR3 DNA reads TGTGCCAGCAGCTTAGGACTAGCGGGAGAGACCCAGTACTTC. This gives the protein CASSLGLAGETQYF.